This note documents a single TCR beta chain sequence. Antigen specificity is unknown. CDR3 length: 13 amino acids. Germline V gives CDR1 LNHNV, CDR2 YYDKDF (reference sequence). The V gene lost 8 bases and the J gene lost 1 base, with 11 bases spanning the gap. This specimen belongs to a study of post-analysis software for immune sequencing data. Looking at the study overall: Relapsing-remitting, secondary progressive and progressive-relapsing multiple sclerosis were all included among the disease courses. Findings and caveats of the study: Patients had higher frequencies than controls of about five TRBV segments, including TRBV5-6, TRBV5-1 and TRBV20-1.

Sequencing libraries made from TCR beta cDNA carried unique molecular identifiers. TCRdb passed the PCR reads through MiXCR, listing each CDR3 protein once. The data show about 770,000 distinct CDR3 sequences, with 46% seen just once and 4.9% held by the top ten. This chain joins TRBV15 and TRBJ2-5; D might be TRBD1 (6 bases). This TCR derives from a girl under 18 with multiple sclerosis. Source material: blood. CDR3 region: CATAGDIQETQYF. As DNA, the CDR3 is TGTGCCACCGCCGGGGACATCCAAGAGACCCAGTACTTC.